This TCR beta chain was captured in a study of pediatric ulcerative colitis (dated 2019 in TCRdb). Study-level background: Several ulcerative colitis patients had pancolitis and two had left-sided colitis, with histology consistent with ulcerative colitis in all. By Pediatric Ulcerative Colitis Activity Index, mild disease was classified in two patients, moderate disease in four and acute severe colitis in three. From nine newly diagnosed, treatment-naive pediatric ulcerative colitis patients and a few non-IBD control children, paired blood and rectal samples were collected.

What the work shows at the level of the full study, not this receptor alone: Repertoires were derived from total lymphocyte DNA, so rare subsets such as regulatory T cells may have patterns not reflected. A couple of rectal CDR3 clonotypes were detected in all ulcerative colitis patients and were not detected in any of the controls. For technical reasons, substantially fewer templates were yielded by the blood samples of two patients, and these blood samples were excluded from blood-rectal overlap analysis. With only a few individuals, the healthy control group was small. Significantly higher autologous blood-rectal clonal overlap was found in ulcerative colitis patients than in controls, which suggested increased T cell trafficking to inflamed tissue. Controls, mild-moderate and acute severe colitis patients were separated by rectal repertoire features, and reduced rectal diversity due to clonal expansions was observed in acute severe colitis.

Ulcerative colitis patients had received no immunosuppressive medication before the diagnostic colonoscopy. A blood sample was drawn at the time of the colonoscopy. The Wizard kit (Promega) was used to extract genomic DNA from blood and intestinal samples. CDR1 and CDR2 are read off the germline V gene as MNHNS and SASEGT. V drops 0 bases and J drops 4 bases, leaving 10 bases in between. Counted from cysteine to phenylalanine, this CDR3 has 14 amino acids. The only DNA kept is the CDR3, 42 bases in frame from the first base. Rearranged CDR3 beta regions were amplified from genomic DNA with multiplex V and J primers using the immunoSEQ TRB Survey service. To keep sequencing depth the same across samples, survey-level depth of up to 500,000 reads per sample was applied. Libraries were purified and pooled, and sequencing was performed on Illumina technology. The study's processing was this. Productive clonality, sample overlap, pairwise scatters, CDR3 beta length, V/D/J gene usage and productiveness were all assessed with the immunoSEQ online tools. Calculated diversity was the number of unique rearrangements divided by total templates times 100; Shannon and Simpson indices were also computed. For principal component analysis, Z-score normalized data were analyzed with the R prcomp function and the ggbiplot package. Morisita's index was used to quantify blood-rectal clonal overlap within each subject. As stored in TCRdb, this immuneACCESS dataset retains in-frame rearrangements with V and J assigned. A fraction of the clones does not appear; measured against another copy, unresolved V genes explain less than half of the discrepancy, and the remainder lacks a known reason. V, J and clone size derive from that table, while D and trimming were established from the DNA sequence. The sample table contains around 68,000 clones; only one count was recorded for 77% of them. The top ten clonotypes cover roughly 5.4% of the sample.

This clone has only one observation. It lacks a known antigen. Base-call qualities are not available, and no considerably larger clone is one nucleotide away. The specimen sequenced was blood. This sequence uses TRBV6-1 and TRBJ2-7; the best D guess is TRBD1, with 5 bases matching. This receptor was taken from a boy under 18 with moderate ulcerative colitis. Read as DNA, the sequence is TGTGCCAGCAGTGAAGCCAGACAGACATACGAGCAGTACTTC. It codes for CASSEARQTYEQYF.